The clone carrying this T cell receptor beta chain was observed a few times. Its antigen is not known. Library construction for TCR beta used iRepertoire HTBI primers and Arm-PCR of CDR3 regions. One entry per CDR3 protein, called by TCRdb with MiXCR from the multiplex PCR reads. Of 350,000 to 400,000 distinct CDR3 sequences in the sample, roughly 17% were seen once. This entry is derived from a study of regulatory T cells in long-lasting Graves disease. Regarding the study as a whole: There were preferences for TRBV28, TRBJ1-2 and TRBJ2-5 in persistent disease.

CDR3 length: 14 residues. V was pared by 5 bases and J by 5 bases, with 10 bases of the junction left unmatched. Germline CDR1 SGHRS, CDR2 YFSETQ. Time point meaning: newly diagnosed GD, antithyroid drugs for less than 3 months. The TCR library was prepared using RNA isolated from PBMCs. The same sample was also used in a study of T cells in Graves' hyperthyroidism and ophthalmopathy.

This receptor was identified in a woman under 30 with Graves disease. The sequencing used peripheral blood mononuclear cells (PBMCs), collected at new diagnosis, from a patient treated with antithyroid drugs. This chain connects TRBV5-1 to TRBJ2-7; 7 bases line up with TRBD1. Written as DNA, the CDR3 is TGCGCCAGCAGTACGGACAGGAGGTTCCACGAGCAGTACTTC. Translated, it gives CASSTDRRFHEQYF.